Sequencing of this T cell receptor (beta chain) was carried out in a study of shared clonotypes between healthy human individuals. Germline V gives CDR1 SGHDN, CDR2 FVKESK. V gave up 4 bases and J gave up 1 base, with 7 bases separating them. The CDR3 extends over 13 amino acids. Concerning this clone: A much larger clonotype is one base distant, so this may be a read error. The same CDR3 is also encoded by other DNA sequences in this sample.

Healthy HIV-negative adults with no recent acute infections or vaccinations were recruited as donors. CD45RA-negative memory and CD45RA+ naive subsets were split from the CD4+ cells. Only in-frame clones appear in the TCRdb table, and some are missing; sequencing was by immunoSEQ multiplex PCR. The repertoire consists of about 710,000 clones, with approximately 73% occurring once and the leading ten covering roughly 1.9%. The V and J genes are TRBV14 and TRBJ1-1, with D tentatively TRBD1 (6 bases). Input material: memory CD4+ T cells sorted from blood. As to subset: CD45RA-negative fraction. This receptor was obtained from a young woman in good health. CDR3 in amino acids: CASSPGQNTEAFF. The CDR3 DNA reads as TGTGCCAGCAGCCCGGGACAGAACACTGAAGCTTTCTTT.